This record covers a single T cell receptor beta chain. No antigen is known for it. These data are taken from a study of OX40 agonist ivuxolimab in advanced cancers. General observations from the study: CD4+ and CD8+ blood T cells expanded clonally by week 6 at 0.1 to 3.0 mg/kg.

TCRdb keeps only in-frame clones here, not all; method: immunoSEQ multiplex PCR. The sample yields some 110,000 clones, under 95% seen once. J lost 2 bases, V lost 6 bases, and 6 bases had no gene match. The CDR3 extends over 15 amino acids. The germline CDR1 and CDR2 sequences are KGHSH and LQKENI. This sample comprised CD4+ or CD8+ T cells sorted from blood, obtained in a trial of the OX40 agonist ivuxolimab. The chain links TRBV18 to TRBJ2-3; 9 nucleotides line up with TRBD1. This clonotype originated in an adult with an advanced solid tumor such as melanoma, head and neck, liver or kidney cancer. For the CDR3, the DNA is TGTGCCAGCTCCGGGACAGGGCTGAACACAGATACGCAGTATTTT. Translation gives CASSGTGLNTDTQYF.